Sequencing of this TCR beta chain was carried out in a study of cytomegalovirus exposure and HLA in healthy donors. Only in-frame clones appear in the TCRdb table, and some are missing; sequencing was by immunoSEQ multiplex PCR. This sample has 110,000 or so clones; around nine tenths occur once, and the top ten carry roughly 2.1%. Findings and limits, study-wide: In a later analysis, first-cohort TCR clusters were found to tend to co-occur in the approximately 120 validation repertoires.

Germline V gene sequence: CDR1 LGHNA, CDR2 YSLEER. There are 15 residues in the CDR3. The ends lost 4 bases at V and 7 bases at J; junction bases unmatched: 6. About this clone: Its antigen is as yet unknown.

Sequencing was performed on PBMCs. The rearrangement uses TRBV4-3 and TRBJ2-1, with TRBD2 identical over 11 bases. The source of this sequence is a woman between 18 and 30 years old in good health and CMV-seronegative. The CDR3 nucleotides read TGCGCCAGCAGCCGATTACTAGCGGGAGCGAATGAGCAGTTCTTC. This gives the protein CASSRLLAGANEQFF.